This entry lists 5 T cell receptor beta chains sequenced from one sample in a study of blood T cell repertoires in COVID-19. Profiling relied on immunoSEQ multiplex PCR, and the TCRdb table lists in-frame clones only, not all of them. There are 150,000 to 200,000 clones in the sample; around 73% occur only once, and around a sixth lies in the top ten. The sequenced sample was PBMCs or T cells enriched from blood (not recorded which). The receptor source for this set is a woman aged 45-60 years who had recovered from COVID-19.

On this clone: The sample has other DNA sequences that encode this CDR3 too. This chain connects TRBV30 to TRBJ1-5, with D hard to call. The CDR3 runs to 13 residues. The V end was cut by 0 bases, the J end by 5 bases, with 8 bases between. CDR1 and CDR2 (germline): GTSNPN, SVGIG (reference sequence). The DNA of the CDR3 is TGTGCCTGGAGTGTCCGGGGAGATCAGCCCCAGCATTTT. This encodes CAWSVRGDQPQHF.

V gene TRBV12-3 or TRBV12-4 combines with J gene TRBJ2-5, with D possibly being TRBD1 (6 bases). CDR3 size: 13 residues. V was pared by 6 bases and J by 5 bases, with 13 bases between. The CDR3 coding sequence is TGTGCCAGCAGCCTCTGGGGGCGGGAGACCCAGTACTTC. This codes for CASSLWGRETQYF.

The V and J genes are TRBV19 and TRBJ1-4; D is unclear. Trimming stripped 3 bases from V and 7 bases from J, with 15 bases between. The germline V gene has CDR1 LNHDA and CDR2 SQIVND (reference sequence). The CDR3 covers 15 residues. In DNA, the CDR3 is TGTGCCAGTAGTATCGGTCCCTCGGGTGGTGAAAAACTGTTTTTT. It translates to CASSIGPSGGEKLFF.

J is TRBJ2-4 and V is TRBV5-1; 11 positions match TRBD2. Germline values: CDR1 SGHRS, CDR2 YFSETQ. The CDR3 has 17 amino acids. V lost 0 bases, J lost 8 bases, and 10 bases stayed unmatched. CDR3 sequence reads: CASSLVPIAGGPHIQYF. The DNA for the CDR3 is TGCGCCAGCAGCTTGGTTCCCATAGCGGGAGGGCCGCACATTCAGTACTTC. The whole variable domain, remainder taken from reference TRBV5-1 and TRBJ2-4, is KAGVTQTPRYLIKTRGQQVTLSCSPISGHRSVSWYQQTPGQGLQFLFEYFSETQRNKGNFPGRFSGRQFSNSRSEMNVSTLELGDSALYLCASSLVPIAGGPHIQYFGAGTRLSVL.

This chain connects TRBV7-4 to TRBJ2-7; TRBD1 matches at 9 bases. Trimming cost V 3 bases and J 9 bases; bases outside gene matches: 12. Looked up from germline, CDR1 is SGHVT and CDR2 is SQSDAQ. The CDR3 sequence is 15 residues long. CDR3 DNA: TGTGCCAGCAGCTTCACGGGACAGGGCCAGTATGGGCAGTACTTC. This translates into CASSFTGQGQYGQYF.